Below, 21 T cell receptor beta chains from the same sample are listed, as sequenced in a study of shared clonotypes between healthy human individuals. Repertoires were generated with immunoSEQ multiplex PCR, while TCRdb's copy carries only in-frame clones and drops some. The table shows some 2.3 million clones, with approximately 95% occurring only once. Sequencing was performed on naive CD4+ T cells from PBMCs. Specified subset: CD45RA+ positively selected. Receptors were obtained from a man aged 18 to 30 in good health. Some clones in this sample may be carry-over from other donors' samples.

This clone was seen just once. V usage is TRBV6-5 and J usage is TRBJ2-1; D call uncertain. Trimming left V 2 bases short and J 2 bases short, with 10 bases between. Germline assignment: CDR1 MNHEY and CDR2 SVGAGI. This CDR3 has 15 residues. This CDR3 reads CASSYATLTYNEQFF. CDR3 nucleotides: TGTGCCAGCAGTTACGCGACTCTTACCTACAATGAGCAGTTCTTC.

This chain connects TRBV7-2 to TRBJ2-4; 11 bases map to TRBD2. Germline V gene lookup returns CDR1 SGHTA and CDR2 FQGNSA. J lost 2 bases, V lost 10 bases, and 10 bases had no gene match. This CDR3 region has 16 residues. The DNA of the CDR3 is TGTGCCACAAACCCCCGGACTAGCGGGTCCAAAAACATTCAGTACTTC. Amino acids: CATNPRTSGSKNIQYF.

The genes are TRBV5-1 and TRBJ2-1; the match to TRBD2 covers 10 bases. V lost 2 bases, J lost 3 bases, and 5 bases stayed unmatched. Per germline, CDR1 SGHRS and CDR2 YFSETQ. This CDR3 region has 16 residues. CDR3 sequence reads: CASSLIAGGNYNEQFF. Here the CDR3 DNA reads TGCGCCAGCAGCTTAATAGCGGGAGGAAACTACAATGAGCAGTTCTTC. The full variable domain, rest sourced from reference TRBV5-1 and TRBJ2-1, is KAGVTQTPRYLIKTRGQQVTLSCSPISGHRSVSWYQQTPGQGLQFLFEYFSETQRNKGNFPGRFSGRQFSNSRSEMNVSTLELGDSALYLCASSLIAGGNYNEQFFGPGTRLTVL.

This chain's CDR3 is CASSLDGRAYFNEQFF. Here the CDR3 DNA reads TGTGCCAGCAGCTTAGACGGGAGGGCCTACTTTAATGAGCAGTTCTTC. The V gene is TRBV11-2, the J gene TRBJ2-1, with 8 bases matching TRBD2. V trimming: 0 bases; J trimming: 7 bases; junction bases outside the gene matches: 8. Germline assignment: CDR1 SGHAT and CDR2 FQNNGV. The CDR3 runs 16 residues.

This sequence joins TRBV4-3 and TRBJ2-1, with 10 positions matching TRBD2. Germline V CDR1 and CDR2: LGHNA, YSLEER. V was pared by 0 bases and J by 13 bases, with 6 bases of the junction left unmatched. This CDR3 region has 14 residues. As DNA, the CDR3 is TGCGCCAGCAGCCAAGAACCTAGCGGGAGCACTCAGTTCTTC. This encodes CASSQEPSGSTQFF.

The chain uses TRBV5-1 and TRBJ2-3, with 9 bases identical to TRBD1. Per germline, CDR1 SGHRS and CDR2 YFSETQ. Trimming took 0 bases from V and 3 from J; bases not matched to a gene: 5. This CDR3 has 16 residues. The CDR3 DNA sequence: TGCGCCAGCAGCTTGGCCGTGACAGGGGGGACAGATACGCAGTATTTT. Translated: CASSLAVTGGTDTQYF.

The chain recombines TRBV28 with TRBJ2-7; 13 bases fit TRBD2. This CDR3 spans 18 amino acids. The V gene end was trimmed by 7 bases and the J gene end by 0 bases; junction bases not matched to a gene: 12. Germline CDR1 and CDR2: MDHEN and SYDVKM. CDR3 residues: CASTSGGTSGASSYEQYF. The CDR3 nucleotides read TGTGCCAGCACCTCCGGGGGGACTAGCGGGGCTAGCTCCTACGAGCAGTACTTC.

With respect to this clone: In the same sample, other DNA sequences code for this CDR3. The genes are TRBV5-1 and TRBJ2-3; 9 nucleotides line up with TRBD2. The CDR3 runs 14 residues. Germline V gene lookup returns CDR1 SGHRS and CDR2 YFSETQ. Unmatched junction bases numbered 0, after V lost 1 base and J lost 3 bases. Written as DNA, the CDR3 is TGCGCCAGCAGCTTGCTAGCGGGAACAGATACGCAGTATTTT. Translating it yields CASSLLAGTDTQYF.

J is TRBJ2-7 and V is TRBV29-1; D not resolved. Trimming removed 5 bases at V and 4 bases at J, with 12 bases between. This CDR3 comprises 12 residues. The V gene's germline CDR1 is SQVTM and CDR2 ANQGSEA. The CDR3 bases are TGCAGCGTTCTAGAAGGAAATTACGAGCAGTACTTC. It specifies CSVLEGNYEQYF.

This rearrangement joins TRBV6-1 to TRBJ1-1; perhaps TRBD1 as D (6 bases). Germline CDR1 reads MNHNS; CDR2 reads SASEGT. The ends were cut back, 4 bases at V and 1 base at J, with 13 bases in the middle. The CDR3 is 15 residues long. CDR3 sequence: CASSGGRAGNTEAFF. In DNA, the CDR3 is TGTGCCAGCAGTGGGGGGCGAGCAGGGAACACTGAAGCTTTCTTT.

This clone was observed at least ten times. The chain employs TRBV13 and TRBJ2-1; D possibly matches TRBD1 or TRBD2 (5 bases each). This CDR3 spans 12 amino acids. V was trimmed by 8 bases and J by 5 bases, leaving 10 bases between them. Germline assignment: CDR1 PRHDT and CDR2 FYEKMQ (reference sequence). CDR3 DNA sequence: TGTGCCAGCCCCGGGGCGCACAATGAGCAGTTCTTC. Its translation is CASPGAHNEQFF. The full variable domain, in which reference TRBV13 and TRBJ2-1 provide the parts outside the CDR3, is AAGVIQSPRHLIKEKRETATLKCYPIPRHDTVYWYQQGPGQDPQFLISFYEKMQSDKGSIPDRFSAQQFSDYHSELNMSSLELGDSALYFCASPGAHNEQFFGPGTRLTVL.

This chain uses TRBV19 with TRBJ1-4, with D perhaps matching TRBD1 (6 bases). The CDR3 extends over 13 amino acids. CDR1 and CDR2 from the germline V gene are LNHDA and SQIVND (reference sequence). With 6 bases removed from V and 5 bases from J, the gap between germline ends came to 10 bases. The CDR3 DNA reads TGTGCCAGTAGCGGGACAAGAAATGAAAAACTGTTTTTT. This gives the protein CASSGTRNEKLFF.

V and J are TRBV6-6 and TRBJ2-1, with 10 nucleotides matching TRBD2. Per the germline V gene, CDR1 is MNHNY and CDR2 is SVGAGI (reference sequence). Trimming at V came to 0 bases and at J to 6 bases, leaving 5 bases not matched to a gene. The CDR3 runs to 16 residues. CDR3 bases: TGTGCCAGCAGTTACTCGCCGGTAGCGGGGGGCAATGAGCAGTTCTTC. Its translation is CASSYSPVAGGNEQFF.

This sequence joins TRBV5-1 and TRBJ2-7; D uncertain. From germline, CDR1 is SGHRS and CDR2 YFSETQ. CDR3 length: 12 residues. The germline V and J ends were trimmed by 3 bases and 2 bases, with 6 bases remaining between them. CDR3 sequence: CASSSNAYEQYF. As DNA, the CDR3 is TGCGCCAGCAGCTCTAACGCCTACGAGCAGTACTTC.

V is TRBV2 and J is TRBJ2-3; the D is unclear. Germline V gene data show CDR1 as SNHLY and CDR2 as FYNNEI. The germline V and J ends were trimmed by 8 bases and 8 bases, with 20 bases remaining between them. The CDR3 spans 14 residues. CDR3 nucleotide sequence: TGTGCCAGCGTCGACTCCCTTCAGATGAGTACGCAGTATTTT. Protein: CASVDSLQMSTQYF.

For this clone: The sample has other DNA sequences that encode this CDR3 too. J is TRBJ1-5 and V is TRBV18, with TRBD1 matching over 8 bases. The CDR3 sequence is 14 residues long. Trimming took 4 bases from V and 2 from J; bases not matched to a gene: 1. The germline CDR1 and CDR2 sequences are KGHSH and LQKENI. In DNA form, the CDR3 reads TGTGCCAGCTCACGGGGACAGGGCAATCAGCCCCAGCATTTT. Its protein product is CASSRGQGNQPQHF.

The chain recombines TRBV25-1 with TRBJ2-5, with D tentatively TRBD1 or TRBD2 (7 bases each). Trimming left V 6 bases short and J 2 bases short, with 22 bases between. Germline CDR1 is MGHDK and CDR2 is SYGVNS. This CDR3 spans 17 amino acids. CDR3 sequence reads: CASSQRGGGTVQETQYF. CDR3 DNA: TGTGCCAGCAGCCAACGAGGGGGGGGGACAGTACAAGAGACCCAGTACTTC.

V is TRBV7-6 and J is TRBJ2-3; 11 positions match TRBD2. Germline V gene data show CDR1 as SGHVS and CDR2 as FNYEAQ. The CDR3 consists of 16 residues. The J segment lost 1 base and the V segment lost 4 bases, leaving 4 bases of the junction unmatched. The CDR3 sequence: CASSSRLAGRTDTQYF. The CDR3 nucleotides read TGTGCCAGCAGCTCCAGACTAGCGGGGCGCACAGATACGCAGTATTTT.

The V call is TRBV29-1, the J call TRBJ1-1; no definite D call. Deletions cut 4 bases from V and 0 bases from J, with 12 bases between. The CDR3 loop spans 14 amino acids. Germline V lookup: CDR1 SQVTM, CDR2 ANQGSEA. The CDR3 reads CSVAWLGMNTEAFF. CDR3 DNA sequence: TGCAGCGTTGCATGGCTGGGCATGAACACTGAAGCTTTCTTT.

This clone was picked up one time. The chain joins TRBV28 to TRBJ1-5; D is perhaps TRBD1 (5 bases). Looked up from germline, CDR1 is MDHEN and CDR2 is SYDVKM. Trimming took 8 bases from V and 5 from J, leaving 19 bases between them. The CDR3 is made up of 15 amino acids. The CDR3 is CASQGLGGSHQPQHF. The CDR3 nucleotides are TGTGCCAGCCAAGGGTTGGGGGGGAGCCATCAGCCCCAGCATTTT.

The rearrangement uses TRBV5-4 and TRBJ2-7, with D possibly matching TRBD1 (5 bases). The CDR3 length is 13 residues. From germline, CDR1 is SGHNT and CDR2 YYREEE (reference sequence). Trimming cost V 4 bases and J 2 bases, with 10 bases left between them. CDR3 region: CASSRQGTYEQYF. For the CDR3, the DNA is TGTGCCAGCAGCAGGCAGGGAACCTACGAGCAGTACTTC.